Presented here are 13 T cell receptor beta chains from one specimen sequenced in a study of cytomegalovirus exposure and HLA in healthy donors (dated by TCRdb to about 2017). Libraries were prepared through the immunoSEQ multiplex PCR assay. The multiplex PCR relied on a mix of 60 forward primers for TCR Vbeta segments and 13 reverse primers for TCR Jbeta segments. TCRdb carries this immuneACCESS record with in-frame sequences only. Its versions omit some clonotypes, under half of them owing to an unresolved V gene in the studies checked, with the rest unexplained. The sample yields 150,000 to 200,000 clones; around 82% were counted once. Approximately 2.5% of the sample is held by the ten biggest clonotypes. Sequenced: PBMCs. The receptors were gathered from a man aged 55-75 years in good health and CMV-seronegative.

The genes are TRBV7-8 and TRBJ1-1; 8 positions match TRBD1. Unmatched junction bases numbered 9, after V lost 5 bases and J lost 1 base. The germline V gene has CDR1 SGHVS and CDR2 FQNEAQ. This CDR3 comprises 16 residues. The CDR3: CASSARQGMPNTEAFF. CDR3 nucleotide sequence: TGTGCCAGCAGCGCAAGACAGGGGATGCCGAACACTGAAGCTTTCTTT.

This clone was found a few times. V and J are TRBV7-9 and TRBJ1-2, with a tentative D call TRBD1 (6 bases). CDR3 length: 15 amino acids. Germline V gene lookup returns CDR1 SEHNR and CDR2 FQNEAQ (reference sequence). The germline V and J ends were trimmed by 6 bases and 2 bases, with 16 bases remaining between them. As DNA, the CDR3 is TGTGCCAGCAGGGGGGCAGGGAAAGGCAACTATGGCTACACCTTC. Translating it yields CASRGAGKGNYGYTF.

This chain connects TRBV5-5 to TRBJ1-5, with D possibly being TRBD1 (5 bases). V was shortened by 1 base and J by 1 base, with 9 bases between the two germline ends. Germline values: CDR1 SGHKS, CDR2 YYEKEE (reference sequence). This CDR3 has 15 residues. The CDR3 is CASSLMGPSNQPQHF. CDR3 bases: TGTGCCAGCAGCTTGATGGGGCCCAGCAATCAGCCCCAGCATTTT.

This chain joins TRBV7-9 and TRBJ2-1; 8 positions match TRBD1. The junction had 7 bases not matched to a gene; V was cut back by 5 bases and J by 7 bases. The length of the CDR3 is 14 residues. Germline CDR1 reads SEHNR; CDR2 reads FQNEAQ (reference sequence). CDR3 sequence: CASSRGQGGNEQFF. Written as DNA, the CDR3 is TGTGCCAGCAGCCGTGGACAGGGTGGAAATGAGCAGTTCTTC.

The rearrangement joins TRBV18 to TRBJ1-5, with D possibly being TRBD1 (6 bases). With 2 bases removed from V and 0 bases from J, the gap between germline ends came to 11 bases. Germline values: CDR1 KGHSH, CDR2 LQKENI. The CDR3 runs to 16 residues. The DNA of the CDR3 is TGTGCCAGCTCACCAGGGAGGGGGACTAGCAATCAGCCCCAGCATTTT. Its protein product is CASSPGRGTSNQPQHF. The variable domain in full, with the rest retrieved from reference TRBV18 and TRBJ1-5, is NAGVMQNPRHLVRRRGQEARLRCSPMKGHSHVYWYRQLPEEGLKFMVYLQKENIIDESGMPKERFSAEFPKEGPSILRIQQVVRGDSAAYFCASSPGRGTSNQPQHFGDGTRLSIL.

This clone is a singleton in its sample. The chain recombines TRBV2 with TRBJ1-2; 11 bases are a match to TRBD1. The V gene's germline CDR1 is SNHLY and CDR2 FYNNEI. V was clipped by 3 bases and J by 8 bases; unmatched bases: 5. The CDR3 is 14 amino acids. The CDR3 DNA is TGTGCCAGCAGTGAGGGACAGGGGGTTCGAGGCTACACCTTC. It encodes CASSEGQGVRGYTF. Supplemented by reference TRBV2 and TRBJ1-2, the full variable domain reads EPEVTQTPSHQVTQMGQEVILRCVPISNHLYFYWYRQILGQKVEFLVSFYNNEISEKSEIFDDQFSVERPDGSNFTLKIRSTKLEDSAMYFCASSEGQGVRGYTFGSGTRLTVV.

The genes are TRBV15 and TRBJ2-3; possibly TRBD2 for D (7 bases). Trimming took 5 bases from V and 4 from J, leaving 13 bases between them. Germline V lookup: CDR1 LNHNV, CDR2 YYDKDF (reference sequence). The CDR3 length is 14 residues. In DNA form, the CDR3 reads TGTGCCACCAGCTCGGGGGGCGCAGCAGATACGCAGTATTTT. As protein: CATSSGGAADTQYF.

CDR3 sequence reads: CASRTGGRGEQYF. In DNA, the CDR3 is TGTGCCAGCAGGACTGGAGGGAGAGGGGAGCAGTACTTC. The chain is built from TRBV6-1 and TRBJ2-7; D perhaps matches TRBD2 (6 bases). The CDR3 runs 13 residues. With 6 bases removed from V and 7 bases from J, the gap between germline ends came to 16 bases. Per the germline V gene, CDR1 is MNHNS and CDR2 is SASEGT.

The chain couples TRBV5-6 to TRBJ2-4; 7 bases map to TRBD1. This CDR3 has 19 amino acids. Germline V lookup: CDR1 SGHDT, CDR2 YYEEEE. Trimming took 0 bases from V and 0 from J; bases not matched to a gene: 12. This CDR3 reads CASSLVATGMRVAKNIQYF. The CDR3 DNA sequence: TGTGCCAGCAGCTTGGTCGCGACAGGGATGAGGGTAGCCAAAAACATTCAGTACTTC.

The CDR3 loop reads CASSYLGGNTEAFF. CDR3 coding DNA: TGTGCCAGCAGTTATTTGGGGGGGAACACTGAAGCTTTCTTT. This sequence joins TRBV6-5 and TRBJ1-1; maybe TRBD1 (5 bases). This CDR3 contains 14 residues. Germline-derived CDR1 and CDR2 are MNHEY and SVGAGI. The V and J ends lost 3 bases and 1 base respectively, with 9 bases between them.

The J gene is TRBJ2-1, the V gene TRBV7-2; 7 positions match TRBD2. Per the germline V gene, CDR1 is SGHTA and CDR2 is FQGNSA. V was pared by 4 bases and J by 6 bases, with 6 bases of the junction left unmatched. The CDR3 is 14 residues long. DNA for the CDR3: TGTGCCAGCAGCTATGGACTAGGTTCCAATGAGCAGTTCTTC. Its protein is CASSYGLGSNEQFF. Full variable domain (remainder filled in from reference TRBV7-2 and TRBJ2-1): GAGVSQSPSNKVTEKGKDVELRCDPISGHTALYWYRQSLGQGLEFLIYFQGNSAPDKSGLPSDRFSAERTGGSVSTLTIQRTQQEDSAVYLCASSYGLGSNEQFFGPGTRLTVL.

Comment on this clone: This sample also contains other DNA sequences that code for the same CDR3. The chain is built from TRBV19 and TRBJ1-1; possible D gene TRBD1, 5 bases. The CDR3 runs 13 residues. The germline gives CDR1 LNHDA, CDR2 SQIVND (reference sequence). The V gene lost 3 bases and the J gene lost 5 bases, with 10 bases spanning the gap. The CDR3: CASSIWGGTEAFF. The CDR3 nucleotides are TGTGCCAGTAGTATTTGGGGGGGGACTGAAGCTTTCTTT.

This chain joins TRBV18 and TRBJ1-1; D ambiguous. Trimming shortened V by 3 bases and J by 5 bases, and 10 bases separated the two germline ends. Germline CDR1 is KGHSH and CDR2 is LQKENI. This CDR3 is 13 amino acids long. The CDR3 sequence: CASSPHEGTEAFF. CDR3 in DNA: TGTGCCAGCTCACCTCACGAGGGTACTGAAGCTTTCTTT.